The 22 T cell receptor beta chains presented below share a single source sample, sequenced in a study of blood T cell repertoires in COVID-19. The method was immunoSEQ multiplex PCR; TCRdb's version includes in-frame clones alone and lacks a portion of them. The sample comprises about 180,000 clones, 80% to 90% of which are singletons, and 2.5% rests with the top ten. The sample comprised peripheral blood. Source of these receptors: a man aged 35-49 years with active or convalescent COVID-19.

The chain uses TRBV27 and TRBJ2-6; D is possibly TRBD2 (6 bases). Germline V CDR1 and CDR2: MNHEY, SMNVEV (reference sequence). CDR3 length: 15 residues. The V gene lost 3 bases and the J gene lost 3 bases, with 9 bases spanning the gap. CDR3 region: CASSFWGGGANVLTF. The CDR3 coding sequence is TGTGCCAGCAGTTTTTGGGGAGGTGGGGCCAACGTCCTGACTTTC. Full variable domain (rest looked up from reference TRBV27 and TRBJ2-6): EAQVTQNPRYLITVTGKKLTVTCSQNMNHEYMSWYRQDPGLGLRQIYYSMNVEVTDKGDVPEGYKVSRKEKRNFPLILESPSPNQTSLYFCASSFWGGGANVLTFGAGSRLTVL.

The rearrangement joins TRBV7-9 to TRBJ1-3; 10 positions agree with TRBD1. The CDR3 extends over 14 amino acids. Germline CDR1 is SEHNR and CDR2 is FQNEAQ (reference sequence). V trimming: 8 bases; J trimming: 1 base; junction bases outside the gene matches: 2. DNA of the CDR3: TGTGCCAGCGGGACAGGGGATTCTGGAAACACCATATATTTT. Translating gives CASGTGDSGNTIYF. Using reference TRBV7-9 and TRBJ1-3 for the parts outside the CDR3, the full variable domain is DTGVSQNPRHKITKRGQNVTFRCDPISEHNRLYWYRQTLGQGPEFLTYFQNEAQLEKSRLLSDRFSAERPKGSFSTLEIQRTEQGDSAMYLCASGTGDSGNTIYFGEGSWLTVV.

The gene calls are TRBV3-1 (or the pseudogene TRBV3-2) and TRBJ2-7; TRBD2 agrees at 9 bases. J lost 0 bases, V lost 4 bases, and 7 bases had no gene match. The CDR3 spans 16 residues. CDR1 is LGHDT, CDR2 YNNKEL, per germline (reference sequence). Written as DNA, the CDR3 is TGTGCCAGCAGCCCGTGGGTAGCGGGGGACTCCTACGAGCAGTACTTC. This sequence encodes CASSPWVAGDSYEQYF.

The chain joins TRBV6-5 to TRBJ1-4; 12 bases are a match to TRBD1. The germline CDR1 and CDR2 sequences are MNHEY and SVGAGI. Germline trimming cut 7 bases from V and 11 bases from J; bases unmatched to any gene: 5. The CDR3 has 13 residues. CDR3 region: CASIGTGGEKLFF. The CDR3 DNA reads as TGTGCCAGCATCGGGACAGGGGGCGAGAAACTGTTTTTT.

The chain carries TRBV27 and TRBJ2-5; no clear D gene. The CDR3 consists of 14 residues. V lost 5 bases and J lost 3, with 13 bases in between. Germline CDR1 and CDR2: MNHEY and SMNVEV (reference sequence). The CDR3 is CASSPIAGKETQYF. In nucleotides, the CDR3 is TGTGCCAGCAGTCCCATCGCAGGAAAAGAGACCCAGTACTTC.

The chain employs TRBV20-1 and TRBJ2-7; TRBD1 might be the D (6 bases). CDR1 and CDR2 (germline): DFQATT, SNEGSKA (reference sequence). The CDR3 contains 11 residues. Trimming left V 5 bases short and J 4 bases short, with 9 bases between. CDR3 region: CSAAQGYEQYF. The CDR3 bases are TGCAGTGCTGCACAGGGTTACGAGCAGTACTTC.

CDR3 sequence: CASSDRDRDGYTF. The CDR3 DNA sequence: TGTGCCAGCAGTGACAGGGACAGGGATGGCTACACCTTC. The V and J genes are TRBV6-1 and TRBJ1-2, with 9 bases that match TRBD1. V lost 3 bases and J lost 6; bases outside the gene matches: 2. The germline V gene has CDR1 MNHNS and CDR2 SASEGT. The CDR3 loop spans 13 amino acids.

The V call is TRBV11-2, the J call TRBJ2-1, with 8 bases lining up with TRBD2. Germline assignment: CDR1 SGHAT and CDR2 FQNNGV. Unmatched junction bases numbered 13, after V lost 4 bases and J lost 2 bases. CDR3 length equals 18 residues. The CDR3 protein is CASSWRPIGGAAYNEQFF. In nucleotides, the CDR3 is TGTGCCAGCAGCTGGCGACCGATCGGGGGGGCCGCCTACAATGAGCAGTTCTTC.

The CDR3 spells CASSYSGTGGLGNTIYF. CDR3 nucleotides: TGTGCCAGCAGTTATTCCGGGACAGGGGGTCTGGGAAACACCATATATTTT. The chain couples TRBV6-4 to TRBJ1-3; 11 nucleotides line up with TRBD1. The CDR3 has 17 residues. Losses at the gene ends were 5 bases for V and 4 bases for J; bases not matched to a gene: 10. Germline assignment: CDR1 MRHNA and CDR2 SNTAGT.

The chain carries TRBV28 and TRBJ1-2, with D perhaps matching TRBD1 (6 bases). V was pared by 5 bases and J by 4 bases, with 17 bases between. CDR1 is MDHEN and CDR2 is SYDVKM in the germline V gene. This CDR3 has 15 amino acids. CDR3 region: CASSGYDRIAYGYTF. The CDR3 bases are TGTGCCAGCAGTGGGTACGACAGGATTGCCTATGGCTACACCTTC.

The chain couples TRBV21-1 to TRBJ1-6. TRBV21-1 is annotated as a pseudogene. This CDR3 spans 15 amino acids. The CDR3 DNA is TGTGCCAGCGGAGTTTACCCGTACTATAATTCACCCCTCCACTTT. It specifies CASGVYPYYNSPLHF.

The chain recombines TRBV5-1 with TRBJ1-4; 8 bases map to TRBD1. Trimming removed 4 bases from V and 8 bases from J; junction bases left unmatched: 7. This CDR3 spans 14 amino acids. Germline V gene lookup returns CDR1 SGHRS and CDR2 YFSETQ. This chain's CDR3 is CASSPQGAGEKLFF. DNA of the CDR3: TGCGCCAGCAGCCCGCAGGGGGCTGGGGAAAAACTGTTTTTT.

The J gene is TRBJ2-7, the V gene TRBV9; 12 bases agree with TRBD2. V lost 0 bases to trimming and J lost 5 bases; unmatched junction nucleotides: 15. The CDR3 extends over 19 amino acids. CDR1 is SGDLS and CDR2 is YYNGEE in the germline V gene. The CDR3 sequence is CASSVGFGLAGTTGHEQYF. The DNA for the CDR3 is TGTGCCAGCAGCGTAGGGTTCGGACTAGCGGGGACCACGGGGCACGAGCAGTACTTC. The full variable domain, rest sourced from reference TRBV9 and TRBJ2-7, is DSGVTQTPKHLITATGQRVTLRCSPRSGDLSVYWYQQSLDQGLQFLIQYYNGEERAKGNILERFSAQQFPDLHSELNLSSLELGDSALYFCASSVGFGLAGTTGHEQYFGPGTRLTVT.

This chain joins TRBV9 and TRBJ2-7; perhaps TRBD2 as D (6 bases). The CDR3 extends over 14 amino acids. The V gene's germline CDR1 is SGDLS and CDR2 YYNGEE. Trimming shortened V by 4 bases and J by 0 bases, and 11 bases separated the two germline ends. The DNA of the CDR3 is TGTGCCAGCAGCCCGGAGGGCCCCTCCTACGAGCAGTACTTC. Its protein product is CASSPEGPSYEQYF.

The chain employs TRBV19 and TRBJ1-5, with D possibly TRBD1 on 6 matching bases. The V gene lost 4 bases and the J gene lost 6 bases, with 16 bases spanning the gap. This CDR3 spans 15 amino acids. Germline CDR1 is LNHDA and CDR2 is SQIVND (reference sequence). CDR3 coding DNA: TGTGCCAGTAGTACCACGGGGGGCGCGGGTCAGCCCCAGCATTTT. This gives the protein CASSTTGGAGQPQHF. Together with reference TRBV19 and TRBJ1-5, the CDR3 gives the full variable domain: DGGITQSPKYLFRKEGQNVTLSCEQNLNHDAMYWYRQDPGQGLRLIYYSQIVNDFQKGDIAEGYSVSREKKESFPLTVTSAQKNPTAFYLCASSTTGGAGQPQHFGDGTRLSIL.

This clone was observed a handful of times. The genes are TRBV3-1 (or the pseudogene TRBV3-2) and TRBJ1-2; D gene unclear. The germline gives CDR1 LGHDT, CDR2 YNNKEL (reference sequence). Deletions cut 0 bases from V and 4 bases from J, with 6 bases between. The CDR3 is 13 residues long. CDR3 nucleotide sequence: TGTGCCAGCAGCCAAGATAGCGGCTATGGCTACACCTTC. Its translation: CASSQDSGYGYTF.

This clone was seen once. The chain couples TRBV2 to TRBJ1-4; no clear D gene. CDR1 is SNHLY, CDR2 FYNNEI, per germline. This CDR3 is 12 amino acids long. V dropped 6 bases and J dropped 10 bases, with 12 bases sitting between them. The DNA for the CDR3 is TGTGCCAGCAGACCAGGTGTTGGAAAACTGTTTTTT. Translation: CASRPGVGKLFF.

This chain links TRBV13 with TRBJ1-2, with D uncertain. Trimming stripped 5 bases from V and 7 bases from J, with 17 bases between. Per the germline V gene, CDR1 is PRHDT and CDR2 is FYEKMQ (reference sequence). The CDR3 is 14 residues long. In DNA, the CDR3 is TGTGCCAGCAGCGCCAAGACGGCTACTATTGGCTACACCTTC. It codes for CASSAKTATIGYTF.

The chain couples TRBV27 to TRBJ2-1, with a weak D call TRBD2 (7 bases). The CDR3 has 14 residues. V was clipped by 6 bases and J by 6 bases, with 15 bases between them. From germline, CDR1 is MNHEY and CDR2 SMNVEV (reference sequence). The CDR3 DNA sequence: TGTGCCAGCAGCTCCTGGGGGGGCGCCAATGAGCAGTTCTTC. Its translation: CASSSWGGANEQFF.

In its sample, this clone was seen once. The chain uses TRBV7-2 and TRBJ2-5; 11 bases align to TRBD2. This CDR3 is built from 16 residues. CDR1 is SGHTA and CDR2 is FQGNSA in the germline V gene. Germline trimming cut 0 bases from V and 3 bases from J; bases unmatched to any gene: 3. CDR3 sequence (DNA): TGTGCCAGCAGCTTAGCGGGGACTAGCGGTAAAGAGACCCAGTACTTC. Translated, it gives CASSLAGTSGKETQYF.

This clone was detected only once. The chain couples TRBV7-9 to TRBJ2-3; 7 bases are a match to TRBD2. From germline, CDR1 is SEHNR and CDR2 FQNEAQ (reference sequence). V lost 3 bases to trimming and J lost 6 bases; unmatched junction nucleotides: 15. The CDR3 loop spans 17 amino acids. For the CDR3, the DNA is TGTGCCAGCAGCTTCGTGGGAGGGCCCTATCATTGGGATACGCAGTATTTT. Translation gives CASSFVGGPYHWDTQYF.

J is TRBJ1-2 and V is TRBV7-2; D is undetermined. The CDR3 loop spans 15 amino acids. Germline assignment: CDR1 SGHTA and CDR2 FQGNSA. Trimming shortened V by 1 base and J by 4 bases, and 13 bases separated the two germline ends. CDR3 nucleotide sequence: TGTGCCAGCAGCTTAGGCATGGGGAGGGCCTATGGCTACACCTTC. Residues: CASSLGMGRAYGYTF.